The next 24 T cell receptor beta chains were all read from a single sample in a study of CD8 T cells in Susac syndrome. RNA amounts of roughly 0.5 to 1 ug underwent reverse transcription with random hexamers. TCRdb analysed the immunoSEQ multiplex PCR reads with MiXCR anew, one entry per CDR3 protein. The sample records approximately 90,000 distinct CDR3 sequences, around 93% being singletons. The sample was CD8+ T cells from PBMCs. These receptors were obtained from a human donor in good health.

The chain uses TRBV12-3 or TRBV12-4 and TRBJ1-1, with D possibly being TRBD1 (6 bases). Trimming pared 8 bases from V and 4 bases from J, leaving 14 bases between. CDR3 size: 13 residues. The DNA for the CDR3 is TGTGCCAGCCGAGGGGGGGTACTCACTGAAGCTTTCTTT. Translating it yields CASRGGVLTEAFF.

This clonotype was seen once. This chain connects TRBV9 to TRBJ1-5; D might be TRBD1 (5 bases). Trimming stripped 4 bases from V and 0 bases from J, with 11 bases between. CDR1 SGDLS and CDR2 YYNGEE come from the germline V gene. The CDR3 contains 15 residues. This CDR3 reads CASSIGDPSNQPQHF. CDR3 DNA: TGTGCCAGCAGCATTGGGGACCCTAGCAATCAGCCCCAGCATTTT.

The chain's CDR3 is CASSLGRSPGGYTF. In DNA, the CDR3 is TGTGCCAGCAGCTTAGGCAGATCCCCAGGGGGCTACACCTTC. The rearrangement links TRBV13 to TRBJ1-2, with D possibly TRBD1 on 5 matching bases. Germline CDR1 PRHDT, CDR2 FYEKMQ (reference sequence). The CDR3 loop spans 14 amino acids. V was pared by 0 bases and J by 8 bases, with 13 bases between.

In its sample, this clonotype was seen once. The chain combines TRBV7-9 with TRBJ1-2; 8 positions match TRBD1. The germline V gene encodes CDR1 SEHNR and CDR2 FQNEAQ (reference sequence). CDR3 length: 13 residues. With 7 bases clipped from V and 6 bases from J, the junction kept 7 bases outside the gene matches. In nucleotides, the CDR3 is TGTGCCAGCACGCATCAGGGGGCGGATGGCTACACCTTC. Its protein is CASTHQGADGYTF.

J is TRBJ2-1 and V is TRBV11-2; D not resolved. CDR1 is SGHAT, CDR2 FQNNGV, per germline. V was pared by 2 bases and J by 7 bases, with 6 bases between. CDR3 length equals 12 residues. The CDR3 DNA is TGTGCCAGCAGCTTACTCCGGAATGAGCAGTTCTTC. Its translation is CASSLLRNEQFF.

This sequence joins TRBV12-3 or TRBV12-4 and TRBJ2-7, with TRBD1 matching over 8 bases. The CDR3 loop spans 15 amino acids. The trim removed 5 bases at V and 5 bases at J, leaving 11 bases unmatched. DNA of the CDR3: TGTGCCAGCAGTCCCAGGGAAGTCAGGGGGCACGAGCAGTACTTC. It is translated as CASSPREVRGHEQYF.

The V call is TRBV5-4, the J call TRBJ2-3; D is unclear. The germline CDR1 and CDR2 sequences are SGHNT and YYREEE (reference sequence). The CDR3 length is 14 residues. The germline V and J ends were trimmed by 0 bases and 2 bases, with 7 bases remaining between them. CDR3 nucleotides: TGTGCCAGCAGCTTGGAGATGCCCACAGATACGCAGTATTTT. Protein: CASSLEMPTDTQYF.

The chain joins TRBV10-3 to TRBJ1-2, with 9 bases that match TRBD1. Per the germline V gene, CDR1 is ENHRY and CDR2 is SYGVKD. V dropped 3 bases and J dropped 4; count of bases not matched to a gene: 3. CDR3 length: 14 residues. The CDR3 sequence: CAISEPGQGYGYTF. The CDR3 DNA sequence: TGTGCCATCAGTGAACCGGGACAGGGCTATGGCTACACCTTC.

The chain is built from TRBV7-2 and TRBJ2-1, with 8 bases fitting TRBD2. CDR1 and CDR2 (germline): SGHTA, FQGNSA. Losses at the gene ends were 2 bases for V and 1 base for J; bases not matched to a gene: 4. This CDR3 spans 16 amino acids. The CDR3 spells CASSLTSGPSYNEQFF. The CDR3, as DNA: TGTGCCAGCAGCTTAACTAGCGGACCTTCCTACAATGAGCAGTTCTTC.

This chain joins TRBV13 and TRBJ1-1; 7 positions match TRBD1. V lost 2 bases, J lost 1 base, and 7 bases stayed unmatched. CDR1 is PRHDT, CDR2 FYEKMQ, per germline (reference sequence). CDR3 length: 16 residues. Here the CDR3 reads CASSLSQGIRNTEAFF. The CDR3 DNA reads as TGTGCCAGCAGCTTATCACAGGGGATCAGGAACACTGAAGCTTTCTTT.

The chain is built from TRBV9 and TRBJ2-1, with 7 bases lining up with TRBD2. The CDR3 loop spans 17 amino acids. V trimming: 0 bases; J trimming: 2 bases; junction bases outside the gene matches: 8. Germline V gene lookup returns CDR1 SGDLS and CDR2 YYNGEE. Here the CDR3 DNA reads TGTGCCAGCAGCGTAGGGACCGGGACTACCACCTACAATGAGCAGTTCTTC. The encoded protein is CASSVGTGTTTYNEQFF.

The chain carries TRBV3-1 and TRBJ1-2; no reliable D call. Trimming left V 3 bases short and J 9 bases short, with 20 bases between. Looked up from germline, CDR1 is LGHDT and CDR2 is YNNKEL (reference sequence). The CDR3 covers 15 residues. CDR3 bases: TGTGCCAGCAGCCATGAACGCGGGATTCTACGCCGCTACACCTTC. Translating it yields CASSHERGILRRYTF.

J is TRBJ2-7 and V is TRBV5-5; D gene uncertain. The germline V and J ends were trimmed by 6 bases and 5 bases, with 15 bases remaining between them. The germline V gene encodes CDR1 SGHKS and CDR2 YYEKEE (reference sequence). This CDR3 is built from 13 residues. In nucleotides, the CDR3 is TGTGCCAGCATGTTGCCTCCCTGGGACGAGCAGTACTTC. Its protein is CASMLPPWDEQYF.

The rearrangement joins TRBV19 to TRBJ2-7, with TRBD1 matching over 10 bases. J lost 2 bases, V lost 3 bases, and 4 bases had no gene match. The CDR3 sequence is 15 residues long. Germline values: CDR1 LNHDA, CDR2 SQIVND (reference sequence). The CDR3 loop reads CASSISGTGAYEQYF. CDR3 in DNA: TGTGCCAGTAGTATTTCCGGGACAGGGGCCTACGAGCAGTACTTC.

The V gene is TRBV9, the J gene TRBJ2-3; 9 positions agree with TRBD1. The germline CDR1 and CDR2 sequences are SGDLS and YYNGEE. V shed 3 bases and J 1 base; nucleotides not matched to a gene: 3. The CDR3 is 15 residues long. CDR3 DNA: TGTGCCAGCAGCGGGACAGGGGAAGGCACAGATACGCAGTATTTT. Amino acids: CASSGTGEGTDTQYF.

V is TRBV6-6 and J is TRBJ2-5; D possibly uses TRBD1 or TRBD2 (6 bases each). Trimming took 3 bases from V and 6 from J, leaving 14 bases between them. This CDR3 comprises 14 residues. Germline loops: CDR1 MNHNY, CDR2 SVGAGI (reference sequence). The CDR3: CASSYEEGDQTQYF. The CDR3 DNA follows: TGTGCCAGCAGTTATGAGGAGGGGGATCAGACCCAGTACTTC.

This chain uses TRBV3-1 with TRBJ2-7, with D possibly matching TRBD1 (5 bases). CDR1 is LGHDT and CDR2 is YNNKEL in the germline V gene (reference sequence). V lost 2 bases and J lost 3, with 14 bases in between. There are 15 residues in the CDR3. CDR3 sequence reads: CASSQLSAGNYEQYF. In DNA form, the CDR3 reads TGTGCCAGCAGCCAATTATCGGCAGGGAACTACGAGCAGTACTTC.

The chain recombines TRBV29-1 with TRBJ1-1, with TRBD1 as a possible D gene (5 bases). This CDR3 has 13 residues. Per germline, CDR1 SQVTM and CDR2 ANQGSEA. The ends were cut back, 5 bases at V and 3 bases at J, with 13 bases in the middle. The chain's CDR3 is CSVLVGVHTEAFF. As DNA, the CDR3 is TGCAGCGTTCTGGTAGGGGTCCACACTGAAGCTTTCTTT. Using reference TRBV29-1 and TRBJ1-1 for the parts outside the CDR3, the full variable domain is SAVISQKPSRDICQRGTSLTIQCQVDSQVTMMFWYRQQPGQSLTLIATANQGSEATYESGFVIDKFPISRPNLTFSTLTVSNMSPEDSSIYLCSVLVGVHTEAFFGQGTRLTVV.

The chain is built from TRBV11-2 and TRBJ1-1; D not certain. The CDR3 loop spans 13 amino acids. With 3 bases removed from V and 4 bases from J, the gap between germline ends came to 9 bases. Germline-derived CDR1 and CDR2 are SGHAT and FQNNGV. CDR3 region: CASSLGGITEAFF. The CDR3 coding sequence is TGTGCCAGCAGCTTGGGCGGGATCACTGAAGCTTTCTTT. Combining the CDR3 with reference TRBV11-2 and TRBJ1-1 gives the whole variable domain EAGVAQSPRYKIIEKRQSVAFWCNPISGHATLYWYQQILGQGPKLLIQFQNNGVVDDSQLPKDRFSAERLKGVDSTLKIQPAKLEDSAVYLCASSLGGITEAFFGQGTRLTVV.

This clonotype was seen a single time. The chain has TRBV10-3 and TRBJ2-7, with TRBD1 matching 7 bases. Losses at the gene ends were 5 bases for V and 0 bases for J; bases not matched to a gene: 7. The CDR3 is 15 amino acids. CDR1 ENHRY and CDR2 SYGVKD come from the germline V gene. CDR3 coding DNA: TGTGCCATCAGTCGCCCGACAGGGAGCTCCTACGAGCAGTACTTC. Translated, it gives CAISRPTGSSYEQYF.

The chain has TRBV6-6 and TRBJ1-1, with D unclear. V was cut by 7 bases and J by 4 bases, with 10 bases left in between. The CDR3 length is 12 residues. Germline V gene sequence: CDR1 MNHNY, CDR2 SVGAGI (reference sequence). The CDR3, as DNA: TGTGCCAGCACCGCACGGCCCACTGAAGCTTTCTTT. It codes for CASTARPTEAFF.

Written as DNA, the CDR3 is TGCAGTGCCCGGACAGACTTTAACTATGGCTACACCTTC. Amino acid sequence: CSARTDFNYGYTF. This chain uses TRBV20-1 with TRBJ1-2, with D possibly TRBD1 on 6 matching bases. Germline CDR1 is DFQATT and CDR2 is SNEGSKA (reference sequence). Trimming shortened V by 6 bases and J by 1 base, and 12 bases separated the two germline ends. This CDR3 has 13 amino acids.

The genes are TRBV5-5 and TRBJ1-1, with D hard to call. The CDR3 length is 16 residues. The ends were cut back, 0 bases at V and 1 base at J, with 13 bases in the middle. Germline V gives CDR1 SGHKS, CDR2 YYEKEE (reference sequence). The CDR3 sequence is CASSLEGPPGNTEAFF. The CDR3 nucleotides are TGTGCCAGCAGCTTGGAAGGGCCCCCGGGGAACACTGAAGCTTTCTTT.

The chain carries TRBV7-2 and TRBJ2-5; 7 nucleotides agree with TRBD1. CDR3 length: 14 residues. CDR1 is SGHTA and CDR2 is FQGNSA in the germline V gene. V dropped 6 bases and J dropped 2; count of bases not matched to a gene: 6. CDR3 residues: CASRPTGEQETQYF. In DNA, the CDR3 is TGTGCCAGCAGACCTACAGGGGAACAAGAGACCCAGTACTTC.